One and the same sample provided the 15 T cell receptor beta chains below, sequenced in a study of blood T cell repertoires in COVID-19. Assay: immunoSEQ multiplex PCR; the TCRdb copy retains only in-frame clones and omits some. The sample consists of tens of thousands of clones, over 80% of them appearing once. Sequencing was carried out using peripheral blood. The receptors derive from a human donor in a cohort sampled during active COVID-19.

The CDR3 loop is CAGTLNTEAFF. The CDR3, as DNA: TGTGCCGGGACCTTGAACACTGAAGCTTTCTTT. The chain carries TRBV30 and TRBJ1-1; D is perhaps TRBD1 (5 bases). V was trimmed by 8 bases and J by 0 bases, leaving 7 bases between them. CDR1 and CDR2 (germline): GTSNPN, SVGIG (reference sequence). The CDR3 is 11 amino acids.

The rearrangement uses TRBV10-3 and TRBJ2-1; no clear D. CDR1 and CDR2 (germline): ENHRY, SYGVKD. This CDR3 contains 13 residues. Trimming took off 0 bases at V and 13 bases at J, with 13 bases between the two ends. CDR3 coding DNA: TGTGCCATCAGTGAGTCCATCCCTAATTTACAGTTCTTC. It specifies CAISESIPNLQFF.

This chain joins TRBV6-2 or TRBV6-3 and TRBJ1-2; TRBD1 aligns across 9 bases. V dropped 8 bases and J dropped 4; count of bases not matched to a gene: 8. Germline CDR1 and CDR2: MNHEY and SVGEGT. This CDR3 has 14 residues. The CDR3 bases are TGTGCCAGCCGCCCAGGGGGACAGGGCTATGGCTACACCTTC. Translating gives CASRPGGQGYGYTF.

The DNA of the CDR3 is TGTGCCAGTACAGGCAGAAAGAACACCGGGGAGCTGTTTTTT. Its protein product is CASTGRKNTGELFF. This chain links TRBV19 with TRBJ2-2; D gene uncertain. The CDR3 spans 14 residues. CDR1 is LNHDA, CDR2 SQIVND, per germline (reference sequence). V lost 7 bases, J lost 1 base, and 10 bases lay in between.

The gene calls are TRBV25-1 and TRBJ1-2; 7 nucleotides line up with TRBD1. J was trimmed by 5 bases and V by 3 bases; bases with no gene match: 12. There are 16 residues in the CDR3. The germline CDR1 and CDR2 sequences are MGHDK and SYGVNS. In DNA, the CDR3 is TGTGCCAGCAGTGACCACAGGGGTAAAAGTGGGTATGGCTACACCTTC. Translated: CASSDHRGKSGYGYTF.

CDR3 in DNA: TGTGCCAGCAGTCCTCCAGGGGATAATTCACCCCTCCACTTT. Translated, it gives CASSPPGDNSPLHF. This sequence joins TRBV6-5 and TRBJ1-6, with D possibly being TRBD1 (6 bases). CDR1 MNHEY and CDR2 SVGAGI come from the germline V gene. Trimming took 5 bases from V and 5 from J, leaving 10 bases between them. This CDR3 spans 14 amino acids.

The chain links TRBV3-1 (or the pseudogene TRBV3-2) to TRBJ2-2; D gene unclear. Germline lookup yields CDR1 LGHDT and CDR2 YNNKEL (reference sequence). CDR3 size: 15 residues. V was clipped by 3 bases and J by 6 bases, with 14 bases between them. The CDR3 here is CASSQGVHAAGELFF. DNA for the CDR3: TGTGCCAGCAGCCAGGGCGTGCATGCCGCCGGGGAGCTGTTTTTT.

The CDR3 loop is CASSFGQGITDTQYF. Here the CDR3 DNA reads TGCGCCAGCAGCTTTGGACAGGGGATCACAGATACGCAGTATTTT. The V gene is TRBV5-1, the J gene TRBJ2-3; 9 bases are shared with TRBD1. This CDR3 has 15 amino acids. CDR1 is SGHRS and CDR2 is YFSETQ in the germline V gene. V was pared by 2 bases and J by 2 bases, with 3 bases of the junction left unmatched.

The chain carries TRBV5-1 and TRBJ2-7; D is undetermined. Germline loops: CDR1 SGHRS, CDR2 YFSETQ. The CDR3 is 13 amino acids. The V end was cut by 0 bases, the J end by 6 bases, with 10 bases between. CDR3 nucleotide sequence: TGCGCCAGCAGCTTGGGGTCGCGGTCCGAGCAGTACTTC. Its translation: CASSLGSRSEQYF.

The chain is built from TRBV7-8 and TRBJ1-5; D unclear. The CDR3 is 14 amino acids. The germline V and J ends were trimmed by 5 bases and 9 bases, with 17 bases remaining between them. Germline loops: CDR1 SGHVS, CDR2 FQNEAQ. CDR3 sequence reads: CASSIDTALRPQHF. The CDR3 bases are TGTGCCAGCAGCATCGACACCGCCCTTAGGCCCCAGCATTTT.

CDR3 region: CASSGTGGETQYF. DNA for the CDR3: TGTGCCAGCAGTGGGACTGGGGGGGAGACCCAGTACTTC. The chain joins TRBV2 to TRBJ2-5, with D tentatively TRBD2 (6 bases). CDR1 is SNHLY and CDR2 is FYNNEI in the germline V gene. The CDR3 covers 13 residues. Trimming removed 4 bases from V and 5 bases from J, with 11 bases in between.

This chain connects TRBV5-1 to TRBJ2-5, with 10 nucleotides matching TRBD2. V was clipped by 4 bases and J by 1 base; unmatched bases: 4. Looked up from germline, CDR1 is SGHRS and CDR2 is YFSETQ. The CDR3 is made up of 15 amino acids. DNA of the CDR3: TGCGCCAGCAGCCCTGGACTAGCGGTCCAAGAGACCCAGTACTTC. It yields the protein CASSPGLAVQETQYF.

CDR3 DNA sequence: TGTGCCAGCAACCTGGCGGGCCGGGACATTCAGTACTTC. It yields the protein CASNLAGRDIQYF. The chain uses TRBV28 and TRBJ2-4; D may be TRBD2 (5 bases). CDR3 size: 13 residues. CDR1 is MDHEN and CDR2 is SYDVKM in the germline V gene. The V and J ends lost 7 bases and 8 bases respectively, with 15 bases between them.

The J gene is TRBJ2-3, the V gene TRBV28; possible D gene TRBD1, 6 bases. The CDR3 has 14 amino acids. V lost 6 bases, J lost 0 bases, and 10 bases lay in between. Germline loops: CDR1 MDHEN, CDR2 SYDVKM. In DNA form, the CDR3 reads TGTGCCAGCAGATCGACAGGAAGCACAGATACGCAGTATTTT. This encodes CASRSTGSTDTQYF. Combining the CDR3 with reference TRBV28 and TRBJ2-3 gives the whole variable domain DVKVTQSSRYLVKRTGEKVFLECVQDMDHENMFWYRQDPGLGLRLIYFSYDVKMKEKGDIPEGYSVSREKKERFSLILESASTNQTSMYLCASRSTGSTDTQYFGPGTRLTVL.

The chain couples TRBV29-1 to TRBJ1-5; TRBD1 matches at 9 bases. The V gene's germline CDR1 is SQVTM and CDR2 ANQGSEA. With 4 bases clipped from V and 3 bases from J, the junction kept 4 bases outside the gene matches. The CDR3 is 14 amino acids. In nucleotides, the CDR3 is TGCAGCGTTGCCGGGACAGGGTACAATCAGCCCCAGCATTTT. Translation gives CSVAGTGYNQPQHF.